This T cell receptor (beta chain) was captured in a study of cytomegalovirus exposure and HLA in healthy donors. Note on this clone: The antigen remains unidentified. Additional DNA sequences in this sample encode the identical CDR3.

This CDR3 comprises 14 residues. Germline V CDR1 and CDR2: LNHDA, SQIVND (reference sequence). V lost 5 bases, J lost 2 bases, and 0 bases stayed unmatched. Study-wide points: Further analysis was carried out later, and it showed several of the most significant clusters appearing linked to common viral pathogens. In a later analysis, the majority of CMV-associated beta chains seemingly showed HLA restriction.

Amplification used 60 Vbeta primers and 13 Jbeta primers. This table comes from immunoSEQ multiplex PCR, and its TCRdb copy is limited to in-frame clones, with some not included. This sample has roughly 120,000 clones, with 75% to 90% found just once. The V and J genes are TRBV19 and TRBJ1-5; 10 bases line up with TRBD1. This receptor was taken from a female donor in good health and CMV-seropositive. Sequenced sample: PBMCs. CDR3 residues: CASSGTGGNQPQHF. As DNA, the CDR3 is TGTGCCAGTAGTGGGACAGGGGGCAATCAGCCCCAGCATTTT.